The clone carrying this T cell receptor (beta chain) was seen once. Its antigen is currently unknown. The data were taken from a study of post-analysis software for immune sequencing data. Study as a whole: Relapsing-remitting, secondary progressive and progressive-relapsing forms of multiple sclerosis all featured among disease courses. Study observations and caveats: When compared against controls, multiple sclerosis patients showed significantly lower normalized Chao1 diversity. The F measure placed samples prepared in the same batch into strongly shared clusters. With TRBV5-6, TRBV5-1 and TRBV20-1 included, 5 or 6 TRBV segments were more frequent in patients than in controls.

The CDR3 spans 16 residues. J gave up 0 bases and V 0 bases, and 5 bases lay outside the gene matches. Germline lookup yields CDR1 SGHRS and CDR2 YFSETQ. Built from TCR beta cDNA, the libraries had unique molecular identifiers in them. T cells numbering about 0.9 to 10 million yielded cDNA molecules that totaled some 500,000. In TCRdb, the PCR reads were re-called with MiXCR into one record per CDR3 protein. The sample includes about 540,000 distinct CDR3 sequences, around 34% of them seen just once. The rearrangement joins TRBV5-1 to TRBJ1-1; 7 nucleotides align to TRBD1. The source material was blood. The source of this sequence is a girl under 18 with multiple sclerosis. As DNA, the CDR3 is TGCGCCAGCAGCTTGGCCACTGACAGGGTGAACACTGAAGCTTTCTTT. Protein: CASSLATDRVNTEAFF.